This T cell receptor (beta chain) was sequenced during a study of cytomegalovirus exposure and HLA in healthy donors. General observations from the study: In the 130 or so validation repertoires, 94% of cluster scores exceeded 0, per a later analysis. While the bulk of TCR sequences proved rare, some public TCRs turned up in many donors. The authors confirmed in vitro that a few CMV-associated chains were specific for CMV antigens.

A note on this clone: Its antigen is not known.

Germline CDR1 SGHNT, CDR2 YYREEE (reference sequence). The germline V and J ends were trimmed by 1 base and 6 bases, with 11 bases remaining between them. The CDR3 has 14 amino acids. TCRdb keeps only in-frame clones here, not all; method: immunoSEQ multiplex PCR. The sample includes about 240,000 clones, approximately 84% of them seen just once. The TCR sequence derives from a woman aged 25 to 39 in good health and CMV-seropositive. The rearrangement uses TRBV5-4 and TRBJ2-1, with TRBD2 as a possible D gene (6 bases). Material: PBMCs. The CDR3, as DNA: TGTGCCAGCAGCTTGAGGGAGGCGACCAATGAGCAGTTCTTC. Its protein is CASSLREATNEQFF.